This TCR beta chain appears in the sequencing data of a study of T cell responses to AZD1222 COVID-19 vaccine. Study-wide results and caveats: Nearly half of the spike-specific TCRs reportedly recognize variant regions that carry no mutations.

Notes on this clone: Its matching antigen is unknown.

The CDR3 covers 15 residues. V lost 1 base to trimming and J lost 0 bases, with 9 bases between them. In germline, CDR1 is KGHSH, CDR2 LQKENI. Profiling relied on immunoSEQ multiplex PCR, and the TCRdb table lists in-frame clones only, not all of them. The profile shows 90,000 or so clones, around 89% of them singletons. Sample: peripheral blood, taken 28 days after the second AZD1222 dose. This sequence originates from an adult who received the AZD1222 COVID-19 vaccine. This chain connects TRBV18 to TRBJ1-1; D remains unclear. The CDR3 loop reads CASSPQGAMNTEAFF. CDR3 DNA sequence: TGTGCCAGCTCACCACAGGGAGCCATGAACACTGAAGCTTTCTTT.